These T cell receptor beta chains were read from a single sample in a study of CD8 T cells in Susac syndrome. MiXCR, run by TCRdb on the immunoSEQ multiplex PCR reads, gives a single entry per CDR3 protein. The sample lists approximately 180,000 distinct CDR3 sequences; over 75% were seen once. What was sequenced was CD4+ T cells from PBMCs. The receptors originated from a human donor with Susac syndrome. Both conserved end residues are part of each CDR3. Fields, in order: V gene, J gene, CDR3 length, clone size, D gene, CDR3 DNA, CDR3 protein. D genes are given only for firm matches. Size is stated for part of the rows, as once, few or many counts, or as a class when the clone is expanded.

v_call: TRBV7-3
j_call: TRBJ2-4
cdr3_length: 13
clone_size: few
d_call: NA
cdr3_nt: TGTGCCAGCAGCTTATACGTCGGAGACATTCAGTACTTC
cdr3_aa: CASSLYVGDIQYF

v_call: TRBV5-4
j_call: TRBJ2-1
cdr3_length: 16
clone_size: once
d_call: TRBD1
cdr3_nt: TGTGCCAGCAGCTTGGCCCAGGGGACAGGGTCAAATGAGCAGTTCTTC
cdr3_aa: CASSLAQGTGSNEQFF

v_call: TRBV12-3/TRBV12-4
j_call: TRBJ2-1
cdr3_length: 15
clone_size: NA
d_call: TRBD2
cdr3_nt: TGTGCCAGCAGTTTAGGTCGGGGGGGCTACAATGAGCAGTTCTTC
cdr3_aa: CASSLGRGGYNEQFF

v_call: TRBV6-5
j_call: TRBJ1-3
cdr3_length: 14
clone_size: NA
d_call: TRBD1
cdr3_nt: TGTGCCAGCAGGACAGGGACCTCTGGAAACACCATATATTTT
cdr3_aa: CASRTGTSGNTIYF

v_call: TRBV4-1
j_call: TRBJ1-1
cdr3_length: 13
clone_size: NA
d_call: NA
cdr3_nt: TGCGCCAGCAGCCTTTCCGCGGGGGTTGAAGCTTTCTTT
cdr3_aa: CASSLSAGVEAFF

v_call: TRBV20-1
j_call: TRBJ2-3
cdr3_length: 15
clone_size: NA
d_call: TRBD2
cdr3_nt: TGCAGTGCTAGAGATCACGCGGGGGGGCCGGATACGCAGTATTTT
cdr3_aa: CSARDHAGGPDTQYF

v_call: TRBV5-1
j_call: TRBJ2-7
cdr3_length: 14
clone_size: NA
d_call: TRBD2
cdr3_nt: TGCGCCAGCAGCCCGACGGCGGGAGGAGGTGAGCAGTACTTC
cdr3_aa: CASSPTAGGGEQYF

v_call: TRBV28
j_call: TRBJ2-1
cdr3_length: 16
clone_size: NA
d_call: TRBD2
cdr3_nt: TGTGCCAGCAGTTTCATGGGGGGAGGGCTAGACAATGAGCAGTTCTTC
cdr3_aa: CASSFMGGGLDNEQFF

v_call: TRBV4-1
j_call: TRBJ1-2
cdr3_length: 15
clone_size: NA
d_call: NA
cdr3_nt: TGCGCCAGCAGCACGCACCCCGGGGGCCCCTATGGCTACACCTTC
cdr3_aa: CASSTHPGGPYGYTF

v_call: TRBV10-3
j_call: TRBJ2-1
cdr3_length: 16
clone_size: once
d_call: TRBD2
cdr3_nt: TGTGCCAGCGGACTAGCGGGAGGGCCCTCCTACAATGAGCAGTTCTTC
cdr3_aa: CASGLAGGPSYNEQFF

v_call: TRBV9
j_call: TRBJ1-2
cdr3_length: 21
clone_size: NA
d_call: TRBD1
cdr3_nt: TGTGCCAGCAGCGCCCTCTTTCTACCGGGGGCAGGGGGCCAGTATGGCTATGGCTACACCTTC
cdr3_aa: CASSALFLPGAGGQYGYGYTF

v_call: TRBV12-3/TRBV12-4
j_call: TRBJ1-2
cdr3_length: 12
clone_size: once
d_call: NA
cdr3_nt: TGTGCCAGCAGCTTACTCAGTGGTGGCTACACCTTC
cdr3_aa: CASSLLSGGYTF

v_call: TRBV20-1
j_call: TRBJ2-3
cdr3_length: 12
clone_size: NA
d_call: NA
cdr3_nt: TGCAGTGCTAGACTCGGAGCAGATACGCAGTATTTT
cdr3_aa: CSARLGADTQYF

v_call: TRBV5-1
j_call: TRBJ1-2
cdr3_length: 13
clone_size: NA
d_call: TRBD1
cdr3_nt: TGCGCCAGCAGCCCGAGGACAGGGGTTGGCTACACCTTC
cdr3_aa: CASSPRTGVGYTF

v_call: TRBV5-1
j_call: TRBJ2-5
cdr3_length: 12
clone_size: NA
d_call: NA
cdr3_nt: TGCGCCAGCTCTAGGAGCCAAGAGACCCAGTACTTC
cdr3_aa: CASSRSQETQYF

v_call: TRBV6-5
j_call: TRBJ2-1
cdr3_length: 14
clone_size: NA
d_call: NA
cdr3_nt: TGTGCCAGCAGTCAGGGAAAAATCGACAATGAGCAGTTCTTC
cdr3_aa: CASSQGKIDNEQFF

v_call: TRBV11-2
j_call: TRBJ1-1
cdr3_length: 13
clone_size: NA
d_call: NA
cdr3_nt: TGTGCCAGCAGCTTAGAAGTGAACACTGAAGCTTTCTTT
cdr3_aa: CASSLEVNTEAFF

v_call: TRBV15
j_call: TRBJ2-1
cdr3_length: 15
clone_size: NA
d_call: NA
cdr3_nt: TGTGCCACCAGCAGAGCGGACTGGTACGGTGATGAGCAGTTCTTC
cdr3_aa: CATSRADWYGDEQFF

v_call: TRBV12-5
j_call: TRBJ2-6
cdr3_length: 17
clone_size: NA
d_call: NA
cdr3_nt: TGTGCTAGTGGTTTGTTTAGGGGGTCCTCTGGGGCCAACGTCCTGACTTTC
cdr3_aa: CASGLFRGSSGANVLTF

v_call: TRBV20-1
j_call: TRBJ2-1
cdr3_length: 13
clone_size: NA
d_call: TRBD1
cdr3_nt: TGCAGTGCCGGCCGGGACAGGGGTAGGCAGCAGTTCTTC
cdr3_aa: CSAGRDRGRQQFF

v_call: TRBV9
j_call: TRBJ2-1
cdr3_length: 17
clone_size: NA
d_call: TRBD2
cdr3_nt: TGTGCCAGCAGCGAGTCCGGGACTAGCGGATCCTACAATGAGCAGTTCTTC
cdr3_aa: CASSESGTSGSYNEQFF

v_call: TRBV4-1
j_call: TRBJ2-5
cdr3_length: 21
clone_size: NA
d_call: TRBD2
cdr3_nt: TGCGCCAGCAGCCTAAGATTCAGGGAAAGGAGCGGGGGGTTTGGTCAAGAGACCCAGTACTTC
cdr3_aa: CASSLRFRERSGGFGQETQYF

v_call: TRBV7-9
j_call: TRBJ2-3
cdr3_length: 14
clone_size: NA
d_call: TRBD2
cdr3_nt: TGTGCCAGCAGTTTAGCGGGAGGCACAGATACGCAGTATTTT
cdr3_aa: CASSLAGGTDTQYF

v_call: TRBV20-1
j_call: TRBJ2-2
cdr3_length: 15
clone_size: NA
d_call: TRBD1
cdr3_nt: TGCAGTGCTAGAGGGGGACAGGGCAACACCGGGGAGCTGTTTTTT
cdr3_aa: CSARGGQGNTGELFF

v_call: TRBV28
j_call: TRBJ2-7
cdr3_length: 13
clone_size: NA
d_call: TRBD1
cdr3_nt: TGTGCCAGCAGGCGACAGGGGGCGGGCGAGCAGTACTTC
cdr3_aa: CASRRQGAGEQYF

v_call: TRBV13
j_call: TRBJ2-6
cdr3_length: 18
clone_size: NA
d_call: TRBD1
cdr3_nt: TGTGCCAGCAGCCCGGGGACAGGGAGAAGCTCTGGGGCCAACGTCCTGACTTTC
cdr3_aa: CASSPGTGRSSGANVLTF

v_call: TRBV20-1
j_call: TRBJ1-4
cdr3_length: 13
clone_size: NA
d_call: TRBD1
cdr3_nt: TGCAGTGCCGCCGGGACAGGGGATGAAAAACTGTTTTTT
cdr3_aa: CSAAGTGDEKLFF

v_call: TRBV18
j_call: TRBJ1-6
cdr3_length: 19
clone_size: NA
d_call: TRBD1
cdr3_nt: TGTGCCAGCTCACCAGTTTTCAGGGGGCAGAGCTCCTATAATTCACCCCTCCACTTT
cdr3_aa: CASSPVFRGQSSYNSPLHF

v_call: TRBV9
j_call: TRBJ2-1
cdr3_length: 16
clone_size: once
d_call: NA
cdr3_nt: TGTGCCAGCAGCTCCCTCAGGGGGAGGGCTAGAAATGAGCAGTTCTTC
cdr3_aa: CASSSLRGRARNEQFF

v_call: TRBV29-1
j_call: TRBJ2-7
cdr3_length: 13
clone_size: NA
d_call: TRBD1
cdr3_nt: TGCAGCGTTGTGGGACAGGGGTTCTACGAGCAGTACTTC
cdr3_aa: CSVVGQGFYEQYF